The 18 T cell receptor beta chains reported below all come from one sample, sequenced in a study of long-term antiretroviral therapy in people with HIV. The assay, immunoSEQ v3.0, was run at survey level. The repertoire was sequenced with immunoSEQ multiplex PCR; TCRdb's copy has only in-frame clones and lacks some. The sample shows about 44,000 clones, roughly 96% of them seen only once. The sample consisted of unsorted PBMCs, taken 3.7 years after starting antiretroviral therapy. The source of these receptors is a woman aged 45-65 years with HIV.

The J gene is TRBJ2-1, the V gene TRBV27, with 9 nucleotides matching TRBD2. J lost 8 bases, V lost 6 bases, and 11 bases had no gene match. Looked up from germline, CDR1 is MNHEY and CDR2 is SMNVEV (reference sequence). The CDR3 runs 15 residues. The CDR3 here is CASRTPGLARHEQFF. CDR3 coding DNA: TGTGCCAGCAGAACTCCGGGACTAGCTAGGCATGAGCAGTTCTTC.

The DNA for the CDR3 is TGCGCCAGCAGCCAAGTGCCAGGGGCGGGCTACGAGCAGTACTTC. Residues: CASSQVPGAGYEQYF. The chain has TRBV4-3 and TRBJ2-7, with a weak D call TRBD1 (6 bases). The V gene lost 1 base and the J gene lost 3 bases, with 13 bases spanning the gap. The CDR3 covers 15 residues. Looked up from germline, CDR1 is LGHNA and CDR2 is YSLEER.

The J gene is TRBJ1-3, the V gene TRBV19; D unresolved. Germline loops: CDR1 LNHDA, CDR2 SQIVND (reference sequence). Trimming pared 5 bases from V and 0 bases from J, leaving 8 bases between. This CDR3 has 14 amino acids. The chain's CDR3 is CASSPPLSGNTIYF. The CDR3 coding sequence is TGTGCCAGTAGTCCCCCGCTCTCTGGAAACACCATATATTTT.

V and J are TRBV6-5 and TRBJ1-2; D is unclear. From germline, CDR1 is MNHEY and CDR2 SVGAGI. Trimming stripped 2 bases from V and 0 bases from J, with 7 bases between. The CDR3 contains 14 residues. CDR3 loop: CASSYAQTNYGYTF. CDR3 DNA sequence: TGTGCCAGCAGTTACGCGCAGACTAACTATGGCTACACCTTC.

The rearrangement links TRBV5-1 to TRBJ2-2; D may be TRBD1 (6 bases). This CDR3 is built from 17 residues. CDR1 and CDR2 (germline): SGHRS, YFSETQ. V shed 1 base and J shed 1 base, with 14 bases lying between them. CDR3 sequence: CASSLPPDSLNTGELFF. The CDR3 region has the DNA TGCGCCAGCAGCTTGCCGCCGGACAGCCTGAACACCGGGGAGCTGTTTTTT.

This rearrangement joins TRBV10-2 to TRBJ2-7; TRBD2 matches at 12 bases. Germline CDR1 WSHSY, CDR2 SAAADI. The CDR3 spans 15 residues. Losses at the gene ends were 5 bases for V and 6 bases for J; bases not matched to a gene: 8. Here the CDR3 reads CASSPLAGGPSEQYF. The CDR3 DNA follows: TGCGCCAGCAGTCCACTAGCGGGGGGACCTTCCGAGCAGTACTTC.

This chain connects TRBV4-1 to TRBJ2-2; a possible D gene is TRBD2 (5 bases). V was trimmed by 1 base and J by 0 bases, leaving 6 bases between them. This CDR3 has 15 residues. Germline V gives CDR1 MGHRA, CDR2 YSYEKL. The CDR3 coding sequence is TGCGCCAGCAGCCAAGGGACTCCGAACACCGGGGAGCTGTTTTTT. This sequence encodes CASSQGTPNTGELFF.

For the CDR3, the DNA is TGTGCCATCAAAGAGGGGGGCGCAGATACGCAGTATTTT. Protein sequence: CAIKEGGADTQYF. V is TRBV10-3 and J is TRBJ2-3; D tentatively fits TRBD1 or TRBD2 (6 bases each). This CDR3 spans 13 amino acids. Trimming removed 7 bases at V and 4 bases at J, with 12 bases between. In germline, CDR1 is ENHRY, CDR2 SYGVKD.

V is TRBV2 and J is TRBJ1-1, with D possibly being TRBD1 (6 bases). The V end was cut by 7 bases, the J end by 5 bases, with 14 bases between. The germline V gene has CDR1 SNHLY and CDR2 FYNNEI. The CDR3 covers 13 residues. CDR3 bases: TGTGCCAGCACCACTGAGGGGGGGACTGAAGCTTTCTTT. This encodes CASTTEGGTEAFF.

The rearrangement joins TRBV27 to TRBJ1-2, with 10 bases lining up with TRBD1. The CDR3 covers 14 residues. The ends lost 6 bases at V and 8 bases at J; junction bases unmatched: 9. The V gene's germline CDR1 is MNHEY and CDR2 SMNVEV (reference sequence). As DNA, the CDR3 is TGTGCCAGCAGCACTCGGACAGGGGGGTTCGGCTACACCTTC. Its protein product is CASSTRTGGFGYTF.

The V call is TRBV19, the J call TRBJ1-5; D not resolved. Trimming stripped 5 bases from V and 2 bases from J, with 10 bases between. Germline loops: CDR1 LNHDA, CDR2 SQIVND (reference sequence). This CDR3 comprises 14 residues. As DNA, the CDR3 is TGTGCCAGTAGTCCCCGAAGCCGCAATCAGCCCCAGCATTTT. Protein product: CASSPRSRNQPQHF.

Regarding this clone: A junction end diverges from the germline sequence, so it may reflect a read error. V is TRBV6-5 and J is TRBJ1-2; tentative D call: TRBD1 (6 bases). There are 11 residues in the CDR3. Germline lookup yields CDR1 MNHEY and CDR2 SVGAGI. DNA of the CDR3: TGTGCCAGCAGTTACTTGGGGGCTTGGGACTTC. It is translated as CASSYLGAWDF.

This chain links TRBV6-5 with TRBJ2-7, with 7 bases fitting TRBD1. CDR3 size: 12 residues. Unmatched junction bases numbered 1, after V lost 2 bases and J lost 6 bases. Per germline, CDR1 MNHEY and CDR2 SVGAGI. CDR3 sequence reads: CASSYRTGEQYF. The CDR3 region has the DNA TGTGCCAGCAGTTACAGGACAGGCGAGCAGTACTTC.

The V call is TRBV6-1, the J call TRBJ1-1, with TRBD1 matching over 10 bases. The CDR3 has 14 amino acids. The V and J ends lost 4 bases and 6 bases, in that order; junction bases with no gene match: 5. Germline CDR1 and CDR2: MNHNS and SASEGT. The CDR3 reads CASSGGQGIPEAFF. CDR3 DNA: TGTGCCAGCAGTGGGGGACAGGGGATCCCTGAAGCTTTCTTT.

The rearrangement joins TRBV2 to TRBJ1-2; D call uncertain. The V gene lost 7 bases and the J gene lost 1 base, with 13 bases spanning the gap. Per the germline V gene, CDR1 is SNHLY and CDR2 is FYNNEI. The CDR3 runs 14 residues. CDR3 sequence reads: CASTRSVSNYGYTF. As DNA, the CDR3 is TGTGCCAGCACTAGATCCGTCAGTAACTATGGCTACACCTTC.

Only one count was recorded for this clone. The V and J genes are TRBV18 and TRBJ2-2; D not resolved. The germline V gene has CDR1 KGHSH and CDR2 LQKENI. V lost 3 bases and J 7 bases, leaving 3 bases between the germline ends. The CDR3 is 11 amino acids. DNA for the CDR3: TGTGCCAGCTCACCTGTCGGGGAGCTGTTTTTT. Its protein product is CASSPVGELFF.

The V and J genes are TRBV19 and TRBJ1-4; a weak D match, TRBD1 (6 bases). Trimming stripped 6 bases from V and 8 bases from J, with 16 bases between. This CDR3 contains 14 residues. The germline V gene has CDR1 LNHDA and CDR2 SQIVND (reference sequence). CDR3: CASRKRQENEKLFF. CDR3 in DNA: TGTGCCAGTAGAAAAAGACAGGAGAACGAAAAACTGTTTTTT. Using reference TRBV19 and TRBJ1-4 for the parts outside the CDR3, the full variable domain is DGGITQSPKYLFRKEGQNVTLSCEQNLNHDAMYWYRQDPGQGLRLIYYSQIVNDFQKGDIAEGYSVSREKKESFPLTVTSAQKNPTAFYLCASRKRQENEKLFFGSGTQLSVL.

This CDR3 is CASSSDREETQYF. Written as DNA, the CDR3 is TGTGCCAGTAGTTCTGACAGGGAAGAGACCCAGTACTTC. The chain has TRBV19 and TRBJ2-5; 7 bases agree with TRBD1. Germline V gene data show CDR1 as LNHDA and CDR2 as SQIVND (reference sequence). The V gene end was trimmed by 5 bases and the J gene end by 3 bases; junction bases not matched to a gene: 3. The CDR3 length is 13 residues.